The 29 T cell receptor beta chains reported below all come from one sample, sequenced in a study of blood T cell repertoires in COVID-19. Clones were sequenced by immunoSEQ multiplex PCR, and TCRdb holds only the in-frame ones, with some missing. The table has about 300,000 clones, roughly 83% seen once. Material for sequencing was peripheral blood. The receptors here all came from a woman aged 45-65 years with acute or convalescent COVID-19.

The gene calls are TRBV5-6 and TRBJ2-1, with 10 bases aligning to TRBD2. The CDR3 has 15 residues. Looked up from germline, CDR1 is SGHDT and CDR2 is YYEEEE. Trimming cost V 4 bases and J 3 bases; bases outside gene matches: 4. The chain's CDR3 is CASSDLAGVYNEQFF. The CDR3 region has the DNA TGTGCCAGCAGCGACCTAGCGGGGGTCTACAATGAGCAGTTCTTC.

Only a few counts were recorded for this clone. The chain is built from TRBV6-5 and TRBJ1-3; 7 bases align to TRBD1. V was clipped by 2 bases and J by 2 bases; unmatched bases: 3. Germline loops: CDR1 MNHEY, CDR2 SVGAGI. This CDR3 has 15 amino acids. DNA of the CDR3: TGTGCCAGCAGTTACGCCGACAGGGCTGGAAACACCATATATTTT. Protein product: CASSYADRAGNTIYF.

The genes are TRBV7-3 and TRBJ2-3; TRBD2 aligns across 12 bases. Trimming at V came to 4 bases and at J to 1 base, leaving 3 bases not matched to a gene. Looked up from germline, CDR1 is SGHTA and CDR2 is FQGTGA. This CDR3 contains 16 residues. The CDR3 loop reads CASSSRLAGGTDTQYF. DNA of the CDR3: TGTGCCAGCAGCTCCAGACTAGCGGGAGGCACAGATACGCAGTATTTT. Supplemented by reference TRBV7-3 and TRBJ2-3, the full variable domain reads GAGVSQTPSNKVTEKGKYVELRCDPISGHTALYWYRQSLGQGPEFLIYFQGTGAADDSGLPNDRFFAVRPEGSVSTLKIQRTERGDSAVYLCASSSRLAGGTDTQYFGPGTRLTVL.

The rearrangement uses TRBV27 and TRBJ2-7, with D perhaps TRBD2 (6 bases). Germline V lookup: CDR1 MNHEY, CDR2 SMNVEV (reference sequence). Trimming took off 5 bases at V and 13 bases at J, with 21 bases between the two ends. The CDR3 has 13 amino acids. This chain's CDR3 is CASSPTGGDGRYF. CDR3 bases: TGTGCCAGCAGTCCTACAGGAGGGGACGGAAGATACTTC.

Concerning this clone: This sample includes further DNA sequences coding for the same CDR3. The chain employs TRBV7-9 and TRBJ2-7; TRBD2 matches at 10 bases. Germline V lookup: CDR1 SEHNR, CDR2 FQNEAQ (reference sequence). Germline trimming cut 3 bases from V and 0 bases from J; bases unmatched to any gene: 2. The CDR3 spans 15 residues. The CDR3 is CASSFLAGGSYEQYF. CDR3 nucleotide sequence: TGTGCCAGCAGCTTCTTAGCGGGAGGCTCCTACGAGCAGTACTTC.

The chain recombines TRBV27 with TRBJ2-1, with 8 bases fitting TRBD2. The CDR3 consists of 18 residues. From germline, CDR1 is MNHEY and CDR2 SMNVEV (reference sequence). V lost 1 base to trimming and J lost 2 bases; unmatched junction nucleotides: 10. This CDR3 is CASSLFGGGRSPYNEQFF. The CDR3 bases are TGTGCCAGCAGTTTATTTGGCGGGGGGCGTTCTCCCTACAATGAGCAGTTCTTC.

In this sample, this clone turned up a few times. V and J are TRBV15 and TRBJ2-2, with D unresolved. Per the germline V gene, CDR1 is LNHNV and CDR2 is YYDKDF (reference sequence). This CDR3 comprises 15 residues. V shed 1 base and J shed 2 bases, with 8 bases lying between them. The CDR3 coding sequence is TGTGCCACCAGCAGAGGCGGCACCAACACCGGGGAGCTGTTTTTT. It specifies CATSRGGTNTGELFF. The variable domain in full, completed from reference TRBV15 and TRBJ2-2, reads DAMVIQNPRYQVTQFGKPVTLSCSQTLNHNVMYWYQQKSSQAPKLLFHYYDKDFNNEADTPDNFQSRRPNTSFCFLDIRSPGLGDTAMYLCATSRGGTNTGELFFGEGSRLTVL.

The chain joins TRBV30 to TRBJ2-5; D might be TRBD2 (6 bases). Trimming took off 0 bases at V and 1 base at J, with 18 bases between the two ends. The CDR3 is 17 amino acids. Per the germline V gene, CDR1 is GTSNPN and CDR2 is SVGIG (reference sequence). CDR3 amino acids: CAWSVLVGWDFQETQYF. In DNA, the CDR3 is TGTGCCTGGAGTGTACTGGTGGGGTGGGACTTCCAAGAGACCCAGTACTTC.

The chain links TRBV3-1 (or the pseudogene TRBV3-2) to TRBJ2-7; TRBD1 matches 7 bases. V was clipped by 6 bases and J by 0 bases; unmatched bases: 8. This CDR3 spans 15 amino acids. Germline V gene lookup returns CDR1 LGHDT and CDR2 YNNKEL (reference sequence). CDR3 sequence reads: CASRDRDKNSYEQYF. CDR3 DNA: TGTGCCAGCAGAGACAGGGACAAAAACTCCTACGAGCAGTACTTC.

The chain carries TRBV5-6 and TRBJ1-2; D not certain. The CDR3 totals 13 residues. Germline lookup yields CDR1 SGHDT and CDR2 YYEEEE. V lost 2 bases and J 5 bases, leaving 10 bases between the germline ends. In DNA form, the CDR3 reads TGTGCCAGCAGCTTTTGGGGAGGTTATGGCTACACCTTC. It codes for CASSFWGGYGYTF.

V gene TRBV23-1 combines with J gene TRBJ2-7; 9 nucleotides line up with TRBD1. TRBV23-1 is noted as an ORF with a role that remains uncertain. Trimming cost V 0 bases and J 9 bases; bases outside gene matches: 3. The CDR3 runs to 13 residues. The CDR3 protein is CASSQSGTGRQYF. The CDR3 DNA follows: TGCGCCAGCAGTCAATCGGGGACAGGGAGGCAGTACTTC.

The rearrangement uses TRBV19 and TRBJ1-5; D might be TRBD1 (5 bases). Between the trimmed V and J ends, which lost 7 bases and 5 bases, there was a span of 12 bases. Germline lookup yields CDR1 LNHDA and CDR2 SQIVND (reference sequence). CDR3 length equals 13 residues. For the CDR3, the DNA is TGTGCCAGTAAGGGCCAGGGATATCAGCCCCAGCATTTT. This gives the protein CASKGQGYQPQHF.

CDR3 sequence: CASHRRAAPDTQYF. The CDR3 DNA is TGTGCCAGCCATAGACGCGCGGCCCCAGATACGCAGTATTTT. V and J are TRBV6-5 and TRBJ2-3; no firm D call. V was clipped by 8 bases and J by 4 bases, with 16 bases between them. The CDR3 runs 14 residues. Germline V gene sequence: CDR1 MNHEY, CDR2 SVGAGI.

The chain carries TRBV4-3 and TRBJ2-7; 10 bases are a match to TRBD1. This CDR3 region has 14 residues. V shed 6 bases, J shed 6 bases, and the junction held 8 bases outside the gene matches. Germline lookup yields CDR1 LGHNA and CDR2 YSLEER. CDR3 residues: CASSLAGTGAEQYF. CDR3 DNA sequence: TGCGCCAGCAGTCTGGCCGGGACAGGGGCCGAGCAGTACTTC.

The DNA for the CDR3 is TGTGCCAGCAGCCAAGGGACTAGCGGAAGCACAGATACGCAGTATTTT. It specifies CASSQGTSGSTDTQYF. The V and J genes are TRBV4-2 and TRBJ2-3, with 10 nucleotides matching TRBD2. Germline assignment: CDR1 LGHNA and CDR2 YNFKEQ. Unmatched junction bases numbered 1, after V lost 1 base and J lost 0 bases. The CDR3 totals 16 residues.

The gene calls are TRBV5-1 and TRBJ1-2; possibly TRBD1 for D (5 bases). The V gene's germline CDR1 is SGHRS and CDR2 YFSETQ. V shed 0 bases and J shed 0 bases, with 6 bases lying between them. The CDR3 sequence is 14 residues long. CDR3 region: CASSLVTANYGYTF. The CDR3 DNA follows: TGCGCCAGCAGCTTGGTGACAGCTAACTATGGCTACACCTTC.

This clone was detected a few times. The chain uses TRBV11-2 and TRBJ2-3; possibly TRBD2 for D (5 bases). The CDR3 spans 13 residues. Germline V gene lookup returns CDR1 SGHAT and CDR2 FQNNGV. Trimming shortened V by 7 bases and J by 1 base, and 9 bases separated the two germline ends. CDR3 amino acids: CASILSGTDTQYF. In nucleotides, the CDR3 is TGTGCCAGCATCCTTAGCGGCACAGATACGCAGTATTTT.

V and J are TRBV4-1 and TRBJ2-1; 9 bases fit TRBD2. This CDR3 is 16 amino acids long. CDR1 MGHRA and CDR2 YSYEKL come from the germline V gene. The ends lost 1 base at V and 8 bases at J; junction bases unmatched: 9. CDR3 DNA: TGCGCCAGCAGCCAAGTCGCGGGAGGGCCCCCCCATGAGCAGTTCTTC. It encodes CASSQVAGGPPHEQFF.

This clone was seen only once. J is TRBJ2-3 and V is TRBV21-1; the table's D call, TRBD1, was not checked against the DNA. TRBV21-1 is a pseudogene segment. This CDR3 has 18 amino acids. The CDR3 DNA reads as TGTGCCAGCAGCAAAGGGCAAAACGGGACAGGGACCACAGATACGCAGTATTTT. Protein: CASSKGQNGTGTTDTQYF.

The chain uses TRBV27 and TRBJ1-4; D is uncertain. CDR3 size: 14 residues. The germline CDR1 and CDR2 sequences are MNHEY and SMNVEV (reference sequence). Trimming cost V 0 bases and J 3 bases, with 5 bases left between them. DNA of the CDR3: TGTGCCAGCAGTTTATCTAGTGCTAATGAAAAACTGTTTTTT. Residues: CASSLSSANEKLFF.

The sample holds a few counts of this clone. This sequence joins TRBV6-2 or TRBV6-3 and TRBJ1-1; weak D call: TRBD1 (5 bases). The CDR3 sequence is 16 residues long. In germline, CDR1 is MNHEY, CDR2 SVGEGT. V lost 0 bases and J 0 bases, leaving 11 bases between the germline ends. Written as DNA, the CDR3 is TGTGCCAGCAGTTACTCCTTTAGGGGAATGAACACTGAAGCTTTCTTT. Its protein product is CASSYSFRGMNTEAFF.

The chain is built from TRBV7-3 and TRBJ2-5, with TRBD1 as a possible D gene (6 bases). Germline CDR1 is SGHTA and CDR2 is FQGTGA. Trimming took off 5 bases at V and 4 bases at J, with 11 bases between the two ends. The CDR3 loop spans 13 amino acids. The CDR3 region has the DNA TGTGCCAGCAGCCCACAGGGTGGAGAGACCCAGTACTTC. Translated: CASSPQGGETQYF.

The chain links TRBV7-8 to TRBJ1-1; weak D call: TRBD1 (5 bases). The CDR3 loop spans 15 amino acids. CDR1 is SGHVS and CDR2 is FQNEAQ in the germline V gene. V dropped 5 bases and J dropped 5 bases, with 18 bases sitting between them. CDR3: CASSPRGGGGTEAFF. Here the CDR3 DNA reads TGTGCCAGCAGCCCACGCGGCGGTGGGGGGACTGAAGCTTTCTTT.

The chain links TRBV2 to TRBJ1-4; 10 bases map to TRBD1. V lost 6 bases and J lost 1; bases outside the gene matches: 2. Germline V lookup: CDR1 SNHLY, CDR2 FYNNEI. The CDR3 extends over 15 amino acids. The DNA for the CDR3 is TGTGCCAGCAGAAGGACAGGGGGAACTAATGAAAAACTGTTTTTT. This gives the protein CASRRTGGTNEKLFF.

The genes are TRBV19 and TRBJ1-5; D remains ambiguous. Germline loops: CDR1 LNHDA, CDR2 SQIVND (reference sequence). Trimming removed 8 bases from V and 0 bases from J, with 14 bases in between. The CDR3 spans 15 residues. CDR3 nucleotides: TGTGCCAGTGCCCCAGAAGCGGCTAGCAATCAGCCCCAGCATTTT. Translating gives CASAPEAASNQPQHF.

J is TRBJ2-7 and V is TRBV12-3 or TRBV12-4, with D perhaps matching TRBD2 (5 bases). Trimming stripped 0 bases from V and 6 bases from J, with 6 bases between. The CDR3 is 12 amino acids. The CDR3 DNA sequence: TGTGCCAGCAGTTTAGCCGGGATCGAGCAGTACTTC. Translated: CASSLAGIEQYF.

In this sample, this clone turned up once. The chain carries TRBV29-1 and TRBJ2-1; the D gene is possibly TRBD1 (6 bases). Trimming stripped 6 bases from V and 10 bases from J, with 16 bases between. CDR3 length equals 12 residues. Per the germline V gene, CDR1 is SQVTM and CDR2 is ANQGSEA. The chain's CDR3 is CSVLDEGVEQFF. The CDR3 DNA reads TGCAGCGTCCTTGATGAGGGGGTCGAGCAGTTCTTC.

CDR3 in DNA: TGTGCCAGTAGTCCGCGCAGGGCTCGATCTGGGGCCAACGTCCTGACTTTC. Protein sequence: CASSPRRARSGANVLTF. The chain is built from TRBV19 and TRBJ2-6; tentatively, D is TRBD1 (5 bases). CDR1 is LNHDA and CDR2 is SQIVND in the germline V gene (reference sequence). Trimming took off 5 bases at V and 1 base at J, with 15 bases between the two ends. The length of the CDR3 is 17 residues.

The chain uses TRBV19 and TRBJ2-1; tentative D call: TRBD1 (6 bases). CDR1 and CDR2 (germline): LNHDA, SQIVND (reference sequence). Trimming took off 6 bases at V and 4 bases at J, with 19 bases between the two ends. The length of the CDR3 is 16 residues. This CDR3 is CASREIRGGRYNEQFF. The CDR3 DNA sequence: TGTGCCAGTAGGGAGATCAGGGGCGGTAGGTACAATGAGCAGTTCTTC.